This TCR beta chain was identified during a study of blood T cells in healthy people across ages. Study-level points and caveats: Unknown CMV status may confound age-related changes in expanded clones. Diversity figures based on one million T cells were deemed too low.

Sample-barcoded 5' priming and a J-beta primer mix drove a second PCR of roughly 6 to 12 cycles. Unique molecular identifiers of 12 random nucleotides labeled each cDNA. There were at least 3 million CDR3-containing paired-end reads obtained from each sample. TCRdb reanalysed the 5' RACE reads using MiXCR and keeps one entry per CDR3 protein. In the table there are roughly 1.5 million distinct CDR3 sequences, approximately 43% of which are singletons. V was trimmed by 2 bases and J by 3 bases, leaving 5 bases between them. This CDR3 is 14 amino acids long. Germline CDR1 and CDR2: SEHNR and FQNEAQ (reference sequence). A single count supports this clonotype. Its antigen is as yet unknown.

The J gene is TRBJ1-6, the V gene TRBV7-9, with unresolved D. The sequence was collected from a woman younger than 30 in good health. The specimen sequenced was blood. As DNA, the CDR3 is TGTGCCAGCAGCTTATTCAGCTATAATTCACCCCTCCACTTT. It yields the protein CASSLFSYNSPLHF.